This T cell receptor beta chain was found in a study of blood T cell repertoires in COVID-19. Background on the study: Spain, Italy and the United States supplied samples that represented acute and convalescent COVID-19.

Original methodology: Reference gene primer amplification in the assay estimated nucleated cell counts. Here immunoSEQ multiplex PCR was the method, and the copy in TCRdb shows in-frame clones only, minus some. D and trimming were read from the DNA, whereas the V and J calls and clone size are those reported in that table. In the table there are 150,000 to 200,000 clones, almost 85% of which are singletons. J was trimmed by 4 bases and V by 9 bases; bases with no gene match: 7. Germline V CDR1 and CDR2: MNHEY, SVGAGI. This CDR3 contains 13 residues. Sequencing was done on a sample of peripheral blood. This sequence originates from an elderly woman with acute or convalescent COVID-19. This rearrangement joins TRBV6-5 to TRBJ2-5; TRBD1 aligns across 8 bases. This CDR3 is CASKTGALETQYF. The DNA for the CDR3 is TGTGCCAGTAAGACAGGGGCCCTAGAGACCCAGTACTTC.